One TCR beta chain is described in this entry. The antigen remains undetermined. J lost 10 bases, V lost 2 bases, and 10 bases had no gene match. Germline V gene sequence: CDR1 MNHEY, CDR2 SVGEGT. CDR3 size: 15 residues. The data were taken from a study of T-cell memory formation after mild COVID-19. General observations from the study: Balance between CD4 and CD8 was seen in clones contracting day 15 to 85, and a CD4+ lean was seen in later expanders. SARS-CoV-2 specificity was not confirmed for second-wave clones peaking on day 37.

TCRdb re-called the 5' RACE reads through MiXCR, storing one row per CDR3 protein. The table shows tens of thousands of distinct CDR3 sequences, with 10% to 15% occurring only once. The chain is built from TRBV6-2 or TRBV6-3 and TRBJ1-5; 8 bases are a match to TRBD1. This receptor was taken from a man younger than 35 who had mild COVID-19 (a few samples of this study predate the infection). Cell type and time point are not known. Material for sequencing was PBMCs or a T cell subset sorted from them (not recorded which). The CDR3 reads CASSYPGTGITPQHF. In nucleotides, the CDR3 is TGTGCCAGCAGTTACCCCGGGACAGGAATAACTCCCCAGCATTTT.